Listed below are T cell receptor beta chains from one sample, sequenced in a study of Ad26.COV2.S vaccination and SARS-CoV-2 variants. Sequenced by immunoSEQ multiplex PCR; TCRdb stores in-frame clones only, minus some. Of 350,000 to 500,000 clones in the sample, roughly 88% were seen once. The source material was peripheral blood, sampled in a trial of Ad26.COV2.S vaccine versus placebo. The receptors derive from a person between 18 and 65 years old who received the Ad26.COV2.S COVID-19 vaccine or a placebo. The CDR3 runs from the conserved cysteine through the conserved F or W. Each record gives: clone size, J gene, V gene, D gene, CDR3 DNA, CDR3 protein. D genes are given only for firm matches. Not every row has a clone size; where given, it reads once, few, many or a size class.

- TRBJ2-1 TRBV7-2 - TGTGCCAGCAGCTTAACGGGGCGGTATACCTACAATGAGCAGTTCTTC CASSLTGRYTYNEQFF
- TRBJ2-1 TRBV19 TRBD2 TGTGCCAGTAAGGCACTAGCGGGAGTGGGGAATGAGCAGTTCTTC CASKALAGVGNEQFF
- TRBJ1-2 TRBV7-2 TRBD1 TGTGCCAGCAGCCCCCGGACAGGGAACTATGGCTACACCTTC CASSPRTGNYGYTF
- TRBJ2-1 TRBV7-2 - TGTGCCAGCAGCAAAAACCAGGGGAATGAGCAGTTCTTC CASSKNQGNEQFF
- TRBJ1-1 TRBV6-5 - TGTGCCAGCATCTTGGGAGGAAACACTGAAGCTTTCTTT CASILGGNTEAFF
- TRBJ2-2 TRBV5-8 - TGTGCCAGCAGCTTGGTGGATGGGGGGGAGCTGTTTTTT CASSLVDGGELFF
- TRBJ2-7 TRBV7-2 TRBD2 TGTGCCAGCAGCCTCCTAGGTGCTAGCGGGATTTACGAGCAGTACTTC CASSLLGASGIYEQYF
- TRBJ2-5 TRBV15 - TGTGCCACCAGCAGAGATGGTACGGGCACGTCTCGAGAGACCCAGTACTTC CATSRDGTGTSRETQYF
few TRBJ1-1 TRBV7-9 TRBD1 TGTGCCAGCAGCTTAAACCGGGACAGGGGAACTGAAGCTTTCTTT CASSLNRDRGTEAFF
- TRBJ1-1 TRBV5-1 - TGCGCCAGCAGCTTAGACAGACAGGCTGAAGCTTTCTTT CASSLDRQAEAFF
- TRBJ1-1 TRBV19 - TGTGCCAGTACCCTAGACAGGTCCCCTCTCACTGAAGCTTTCTTT CASTLDRSPLTEAFF
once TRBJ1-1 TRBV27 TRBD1 TGTGCCAGCAGTTCATACCAGGGGGCGAGGAACACTGAAGCTTTCTTT CASSSYQGARNTEAFF
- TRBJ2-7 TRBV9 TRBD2 TGTGCCAGCAGCGTAGAAGCGGGGTCCTACGAGCAGTACTTC CASSVEAGSYEQYF
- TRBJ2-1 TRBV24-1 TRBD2 TGTGCCACCAGTGACTCTAGCGGTAGCTCCTACAATGAGCAGTTCTTC CATSDSSGSSYNEQFF
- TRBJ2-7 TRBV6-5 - TGTGCCAGCAGCCACGGGGCCCGAGACGAGCAGTACTTC CASSHGARDEQYF
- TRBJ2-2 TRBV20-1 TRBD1 TGCAGTGCTAGTGTAGGGACAGCGAACACCGGGGAGCTGTTTTTT CSASVGTANTGELFF
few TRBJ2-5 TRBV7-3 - TGTGCCAGCAGCTTAACTAGCGAGGAGACCCAGTACTTC CASSLTSEETQYF
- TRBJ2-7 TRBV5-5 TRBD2 TGTGCCAGCAGCAGGACTAGCGGCTACGAGCAGTACTTC CASSRTSGYEQYF
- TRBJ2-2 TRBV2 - TGTGCCAGCAGAACCAGGGGGAACACCGGGGAGCTGTTTTTT CASRTRGNTGELFF
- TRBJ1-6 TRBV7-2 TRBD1 TGTGCCAGCAGCGCTCACGCCGGGACAGGATTTTTATCTTCACCCCTCCACTTT CASSAHAGTGFLSSPLHF
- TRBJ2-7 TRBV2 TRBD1 TGTGCCAGCAGTGAACAGGGGACAGCCGGCTACGAGCAGTACTTC CASSEQGTAGYEQYF
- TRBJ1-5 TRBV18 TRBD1 TGTGCCAGCTCACCCGGGACAGGGGGCAATCAGCCCCAGCATTTT CASSPGTGGNQPQHF
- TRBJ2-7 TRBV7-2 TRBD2 TGTGCCAGCAGCCCGGGAGGAACCCTTCTCTCCTACGAGCAGTACTTC CASSPGGTLLSYEQYF
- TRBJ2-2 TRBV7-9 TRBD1 TGTGCCAGCAGCCTTACAGGGGCGAACACCGGGGAGCTGTTTTTT CASSLTGANTGELFF
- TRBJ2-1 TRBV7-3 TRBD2 TGTGCCAGCAGCTTAACGGTGGCGGGCGGGAGCTATTCCTACAATGAGCAGTTCTTC CASSLTVAGGSYSYNEQFF
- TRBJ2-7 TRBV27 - TGTGCCAGTGGAAACTACGAGCAGTACTTC CASGNYEQYF
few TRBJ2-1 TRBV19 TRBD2 TGTGCCAGTAGAACTAGCGGGAGTCGTGAGCAGTTCTTC CASRTSGSREQFF
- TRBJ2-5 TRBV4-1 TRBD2 TGCGCCAGCAGCCCCGGACTAGCGCGTTCCATCGGAGAGACCCAGTACTTC CASSPGLARSIGETQYF
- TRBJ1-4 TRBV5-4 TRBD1 TGTGCCAGCAGCCCACGAACAGGGGAGGGGAATGAAAAACTGTTTTTT CASSPRTGEGNEKLFF
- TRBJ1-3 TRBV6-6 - TGTGCCAGCAGTTACGAGGGAGTACACACCATATATTTT CASSYEGVHTIYF
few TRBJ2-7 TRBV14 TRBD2 TGTGCCAGCAGCCAAGTATGGCCTAGCGGGTCCTACGAGCAGTACTTC CASSQVWPSGSYEQYF
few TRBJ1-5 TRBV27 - TGTGCCAGCAGTATTAGCAATCAGCCCCAGCATTTT CASSISNQPQHF
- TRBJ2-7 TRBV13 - TGTGCCAGCAGCCCGGGACTCGCCTACGAGCAGTACTTC CASSPGLAYEQYF
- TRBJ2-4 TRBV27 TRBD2 TGTGCCAGCAGTGTACTAGCGGGAGCGGGCAAAAACATTCAGTACTTC CASSVLAGAGKNIQYF
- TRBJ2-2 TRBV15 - TGTGCCACCAGCAGAGCAGGAGGCCTGGACACCGGGGAGCTGTTTTTT CATSRAGGLDTGELFF
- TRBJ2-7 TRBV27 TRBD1 TGTGCCAGCAGTAACCACAGGGGGTACGAGCAGTACTTC CASSNHRGYEQYF
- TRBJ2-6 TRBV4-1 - TGCGCCAGCAGCCAAGAAGCACCTCGGGGATCTGGGGCCAACGTCCTGACTTTC CASSQEAPRGSGANVLTF
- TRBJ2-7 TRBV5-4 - TGTGCCAGCAGCTTGGATAGACGCGAGCAGTACTTC CASSLDRREQYF
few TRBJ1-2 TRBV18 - TGTGCCAGCCGGGGAGTTCTCTATGGCTACACCTTC CASRGVLYGYTF
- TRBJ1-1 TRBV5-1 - TGCGCCAGCAGCTTGACGAACACTGAAGCTTTCTTT CASSLTNTEAFF